The 21 T cell receptor beta chains below come from one sample, sequenced in a study of T cells in Graves' hyperthyroidism and ophthalmopathy. From RNA transcripts, TCR beta CDR3 regions were amplified. Researchers ran a first-round RT-PCR on the TCR CDR3 using the HTBI primer set. A single record per CDR3 protein comes from TCRdb applying MiXCR to the multiplex PCR reads. The sample holds a few hundred thousand distinct CDR3 sequences, around 46% seen once. The sequenced material came from peripheral blood or thyroid tissue (not recorded which). These receptors all come from a woman between 18 and 30 years old with Graves' hyperthyroidism.

This clonotype was counted ten times or more. The gene calls are TRBV2 and TRBJ1-5; TRBD1 agrees at 10 bases. V trimming: 7 bases; J trimming: 7 bases; junction bases outside the gene matches: 4. The CDR3 is 13 residues long. CDR1 and CDR2 (germline): SNHLY, FYNNEI. The CDR3 DNA sequence: TGTGCCAGCACCCCGGACAGGGGGCAGCCCCAGCATTTT. Its protein product is CASTPDRGQPQHF.

This clonotype was detected ten times or more. The chain links TRBV20-1 to TRBJ1-2, with D possibly TRBD1 on 6 matching bases. The CDR3 is 12 residues long. Trimming shortened V by 5 bases and J by 4 bases, and 11 bases separated the two germline ends. CDR1 is DFQATT and CDR2 is SNEGSKA in the germline V gene (reference sequence). The CDR3 loop reads CSAGGQPYGYTF. The CDR3 DNA follows: TGCAGTGCTGGAGGACAGCCCTATGGCTACACCTTC.

Here the CDR3 DNA reads TGTGCCAGCTCAACTACAGGGACCGATCAGCCCCAGCATTTT. Its translation is CASSTTGTDQPQHF. This chain connects TRBV18 to TRBJ1-5; D is possibly TRBD1 (6 bases). The germline V gene encodes CDR1 KGHSH and CDR2 LQKENI. The CDR3 runs 14 residues. Trimming took off 5 bases at V and 5 bases at J, with 13 bases between the two ends.

About this clonotype itself: Without the conserved terminal phenylalanine or tryptophan, this CDR3 likely stems from a read error. The DNA is left out, because the CDR3 cannot be placed on it with certainty; the CDR3 is given as TCRdb lists it. This chain connects TRBV7-2 to TRBJ2-7; the table gives TRBD2 as D, unverified against the DNA. The CDR3 has 10 residues if both end residues are counted. Germline CDR1 SGHTA, CDR2 FQGNSA. Here the CDR3 reads CASSLREVAG.

The rearrangement links TRBV6-4 to TRBJ1-6; 9 bases agree with TRBD1. There are 11 residues in the CDR3. Germline V lookup: CDR1 MRHNA, CDR2 SNTAGT. The junction had 4 bases not matched to a gene; V was cut back by 8 bases and J by 14 bases. CDR3 amino acids: CASGTGSSLHF. In nucleotides, the CDR3 is TGTGCCAGCGGGACAGGGTCGTCCCTCCACTTT.

The CDR3 sequence: CASSGGLASTGETQYF. In DNA form, the CDR3 reads TGCGCCAGCAGCGGGGGACTAGCCTCTACGGGGGAGACCCAGTACTTC. The rearrangement joins TRBV5-1 to TRBJ2-5; 9 bases align to TRBD2. This CDR3 spans 16 amino acids. After removal of 4 bases from V and 5 bases from J, the junction contained 12 bases not matched to a gene. Looked up from germline, CDR1 is SGHRS and CDR2 is YFSETQ.

Worth noting for this clonotype: Its ends do not fully match the called genes, so a read error is possible. V usage is TRBV5-1 and J usage is TRBJ2-1; unclear D gene. This CDR3 region has 13 residues. Germline V gives CDR1 SGHRS, CDR2 YFSETQ. The CDR3 is CASSLGSANEQFF. CDR3 DNA sequence: TGCGCCAGCAGCTTGGGGTCCGCCAATGAGCAATTCTTC.

Of note for this clonotype: This CDR3 is missing its conserved last phenylalanine or tryptophan, likely due to a read error. The DNA is omitted, as the CDR3 cannot be located on it reliably, and the CDR3 follows TCRdb's listing. The chain is built from TRBV7-2 and TRBJ2-3; the table's TRBD2 call for D was not verified on the DNA. Per germline, CDR1 SGHTA and CDR2 FQGNSA. The CDR3 spans 10 amino acids, including both terminal residues. CDR3: CASSLVGAGV.

Worth noting for this clonotype: Just one base apart from a much larger clone, this may be a read error. This likely comes from a read error, as the CDR3 has no conserved phenylalanine or tryptophan at its end. The J gene is TRBJ2-7, the V gene TRBV4-1, with D tentatively TRBD1 or TRBD2 (5 bases each). Germline V lookup: CDR1 MGHRA, CDR2 YSYEKL. The CDR3 loop spans 18 amino acids. V lost 0 bases to trimming and J lost 6 bases, with 24 bases between them. The CDR3 DNA follows: TGCGCCAGCAGCCAAGAGTATAGAGGGGTCTTCAGGCTGGGCGAGCAGTACTGC. Amino acid sequence: CASSQEYRGVFRLGEQYC.

The V call is TRBV19, the J call TRBJ1-5; D gene uncertain. CDR1 LNHDA and CDR2 SQIVND come from the germline V gene (reference sequence). Trimming shortened V by 2 bases and J by 3 bases, and 8 bases separated the two germline ends. There are 14 residues in the CDR3. In DNA, the CDR3 is TGTGCCAGTAGTATAACTGGGAACAATCAGCCCCAGCATTTT. Its translation: CASSITGNNQPQHF.

This clonotype appeared many times. The CDR3 region is CASSPSRLNTEAFF. The CDR3 coding sequence is TGTGCCAGCAGCCCGAGCCGTCTGAACACTGAAGCTTTCTTT. The genes are TRBV11-2 and TRBJ1-1; no clear D. Germline lookup yields CDR1 SGHAT and CDR2 FQNNGV. This CDR3 is 14 amino acids long. The ends were cut back, 5 bases at V and 0 bases at J, with 10 bases in the middle.

The chain has TRBV12-3 or TRBV12-4 and TRBJ2-3; D is uncertain. The CDR3 is 9 residues long. The ends were cut back, 11 bases at V and 6 bases at J, with 6 bases in the middle. The CDR3 reads CAPADTQYF. The CDR3 DNA is TGTGCCCCTGCGGATACGCAGTATTTT.

V is TRBV29-1 and J is TRBJ2-5, with TRBD1 matching 11 bases. From germline, CDR1 is SQVTM and CDR2 ANQGSEA. The CDR3 has 13 amino acids. CDR3 coding DNA: TGCAGTGGCGGACAGGGGGCTGGAGAGACCCAGTACTTC. Residues: CSGGQGAGETQYF.

This clonotype was observed a single time. The chain employs TRBV9 and TRBJ2-1, with D unclear. The CDR3 sequence is 13 residues long. The germline V gene encodes CDR1 SGDLS and CDR2 YYNGEE. The germline V and J ends were trimmed by 2 bases and 5 bases, with 8 bases remaining between them. For the CDR3, the DNA is TGTGCCAGCAGCGTCTCCACGAACAATGAGCAGTTCTTC. The encoded protein is CASSVSTNNEQFF.

The gene calls are TRBV20-1 and TRBJ1-5; D is uncertain. The CDR3 extends over 13 amino acids. Looked up from germline, CDR1 is DFQATT and CDR2 is SNEGSKA (reference sequence). V was clipped by 7 bases and J by 1 base, with 11 bases between them. Written as DNA, the CDR3 is TGCAGTGAGCTTGAGCCCAGCAATCAGCCCCAGCATTTT. This translates into CSELEPSNQPQHF.

This clonotype was seen repeatedly, ten times or more. The rearrangement uses TRBV29-1 and TRBJ2-7; no firm D call. CDR1 and CDR2 from the germline V gene are SQVTM and ANQGSEA. This CDR3 region has 12 residues. With 5 bases removed from V and 0 bases from J, the gap between germline ends came to 8 bases. The CDR3 sequence: CSVQSVSYEQYF. CDR3 coding DNA: TGCAGCGTTCAAAGCGTCTCCTACGAGCAGTACTTC.

This clonotype has ten or more counts. The rearrangement joins TRBV7-2 to TRBJ2-7, with 10 bases lining up with TRBD1. Germline CDR1 is SGHTA and CDR2 is FQGNSA. The CDR3 has 13 amino acids. V lost 5 bases and J lost 12; bases outside the gene matches: 10. CDR3 DNA: TGTGCCAGCAGCCTCCGGGACAGGGGACTCCCGTACTTC. It is translated as CASSLRDRGLPYF.

The chain carries TRBV6-6 and TRBJ1-1; 8 bases agree with TRBD1. V shed 7 bases and J 8 bases; nucleotides not matched to a gene: 12. The CDR3 loop spans 14 amino acids. Germline V lookup: CDR1 MNHNY, CDR2 SVGAGI (reference sequence). This CDR3 is CASNKGQGNMEAFF. For the CDR3, the DNA is TGTGCCAGCAACAAAGGACAGGGAAATATGGAAGCTTTCTTT.

V is TRBV19 and J is TRBJ1-3, with 8 bases identical to TRBD1. With V trimmed by 1 base and J by 14 bases, 13 bases remained unmatched. Germline CDR1 reads LNHDA; CDR2 reads SQIVND (reference sequence). The CDR3 consists of 15 residues. In DNA form, the CDR3 reads TGTGCCAGTAGTATAGCTTTGATGGACAGGGACATCTTATATTTT. Amino acids: CASSIALMDRDILYF.

This clonotype was seen ten or more times. This sequence joins TRBV25-1 and TRBJ1-1; D ambiguous. Germline V CDR1 and CDR2: MGHDK, SYGVNS. The CDR3 runs 8 residues. The V gene lost 2 bases and the J gene lost 11 bases, with 0 bases spanning the gap. The CDR3 coding sequence is TGTGCCAGCAGTGAAGCTTTCTTT. This codes for CASSEAFF.

J is TRBJ1-6 and V is TRBV6-6; 12 nucleotides align to TRBD1. J gave up 7 bases and V 7 bases, and 8 bases lay outside the gene matches. Germline CDR1 reads MNHNY; CDR2 reads SVGAGI (reference sequence). The CDR3 loop spans 16 amino acids. The chain's CDR3 is CASTGTGGRRNSPLHF. CDR3 DNA: TGTGCCAGCACTGGGACAGGGGGCCGGAGGAATTCACCCCTCCACTTT.